The clone carrying this TCR beta chain was recorded many times. The antigen is not known. This sample stems from a study of neurological immune-mediated disorders. Across the whole study: Secondary progressive disease was present in 3, and relapsing-remitting disease in 31, of the roughly 35 multiple sclerosis patients. The study's findings and limits: Phylogenetic grouping assigned the repertoires of 18 of 34 multiple sclerosis patients to a single related-CDR3 cluster, representing a possible signature.

TCRdb recomputed calls from the 5' RACE reads with MiXCR, one row per CDR3 protein. The sample yields about 66,000 distinct CDR3 sequences, 4.5% seen once. The V gene's germline CDR1 is DFQATT and CDR2 SNEGSKA (reference sequence). The CDR3 has 14 amino acids. Unmatched junction bases numbered 6, after V lost 7 bases and J lost 5 bases. The unsorted libraries were generated from a total of 2 million PBMCs, which had been stored in RNAlater at -80 C. The source of this sequence is a young man with multiple sclerosis. Sequenced material: PBMCs. The rearrangement joins TRBV20-1 to TRBJ2-1; TRBD2 agrees at 12 bases. The CDR3 loop is CSVLAGGLDNEQFF. For the CDR3, the DNA is TGCAGTGTTCTAGCGGGGGGGCTAGACAATGAGCAGTTCTTC.